Each of the 10 T cell receptor beta chains below was sequenced from the same sample in a study of blood T cell repertoires in COVID-19. Assay used: immunoSEQ multiplex PCR; TCRdb lists only in-frame clones, some missing. This sample has some 130,000 clones; around three quarters occur once, and the top ten carry 11%. Source material: peripheral blood. Receptors were obtained from a human donor in a cohort sampled during active COVID-19.

This clone has a count of ten or more. The J gene is TRBJ2-7, the V gene TRBV6-5; the match to TRBD2 covers 8 bases. The CDR3 is 15 residues long. The V gene end was trimmed by 6 bases and the J gene end by 7 bases; junction bases not matched to a gene: 14. Germline CDR1 reads MNHEY; CDR2 reads SVGAGI. The CDR3 loop is CASSSGSSGGREQYF. CDR3 coding DNA: TGTGCCAGCAGCTCCGGGTCCAGCGGGGGAAGAGAGCAGTACTTC.

The rearrangement links TRBV6-5 to TRBJ2-7, with TRBD2 identical over 8 bases. This CDR3 region has 15 residues. Looked up from germline, CDR1 is MNHEY and CDR2 is SVGAGI. V trimming: 7 bases; J trimming: 2 bases; junction bases outside the gene matches: 10. The CDR3 nucleotides are TGTGCCAGCACCTACAAAGCGGGGGCCACCTACGAGCAGTACTTC. This translates into CASTYKAGATYEQYF.

This rearrangement joins TRBV6-5 to TRBJ2-3, with 11 nucleotides matching TRBD1. The CDR3 spans 15 residues. Per the germline V gene, CDR1 is MNHEY and CDR2 is SVGAGI. The junction had 6 bases not matched to a gene; V was cut back by 6 bases and J by 4 bases. The CDR3 bases are TGTGCCAGCAGGAGGACAGGGGGCGGCCCAGATACGCAGTATTTT. It specifies CASRRTGGGPDTQYF.

The chain uses TRBV19 and TRBJ2-3, with 8 bases identical to TRBD2. CDR1 is LNHDA, CDR2 SQIVND, per germline (reference sequence). V gave up 4 bases and J gave up 5 bases; unmatched junction bases: 8. This CDR3 has 15 amino acids. CDR3 loop: CASSTPGLVIDTQYF. The CDR3 DNA follows: TGTGCCAGTAGTACCCCGGGACTAGTAATAGATACGCAGTATTTT.

This sequence joins TRBV19 and TRBJ1-2; no reliable D call. The germline gives CDR1 LNHDA, CDR2 SQIVND (reference sequence). V lost 3 bases, J lost 0 bases, and 8 bases lay in between. CDR3 length equals 14 residues. The DNA of the CDR3 is TGTGCCAGTAGTATTGAAACAGCTAACTATGGCTACACCTTC. As protein: CASSIETANYGYTF.

The V gene is TRBV6-6, the J gene TRBJ1-3, with TRBD1 as a possible D gene (5 bases). V lost 1 base to trimming and J lost 1 base, with 8 bases between them. The CDR3 has 15 amino acids. Germline V gene lookup returns CDR1 MNHNY and CDR2 SVGAGI (reference sequence). The chain's CDR3 is CASSYWRGSGNTIYF. DNA for the CDR3: TGTGCCAGCAGTTACTGGCGGGGGTCTGGAAACACCATATATTTT.

The chain is built from TRBV11-2 and TRBJ2-7, with 7 bases identical to TRBD1. The junction had 10 bases not matched to a gene; V was cut back by 4 bases and J by 7 bases. Per the germline V gene, CDR1 is SGHAT and CDR2 is FQNNGV. The CDR3 sequence is 14 residues long. CDR3 DNA: TGTGCCAGCAGCTGGGACAGTACCCCAAGGGAGCAGTACTTC. Protein: CASSWDSTPREQYF.

V usage is TRBV9 and J usage is TRBJ2-5; D gene ambiguous. This CDR3 contains 13 residues. Germline V CDR1 and CDR2: SGDLS, YYNGEE. Trimming removed 1 base from V and 0 bases from J, with 4 bases in between. Here the CDR3 reads CASSVYNQETQYF. In DNA form, the CDR3 reads TGTGCCAGCAGCGTATATAACCAAGAGACCCAGTACTTC.

The V and J genes are TRBV6-5 and TRBJ2-5, with 8 bases lining up with TRBD2. Germline V CDR1 and CDR2: MNHEY, SVGAGI. This CDR3 comprises 14 residues. Trimming at V came to 6 bases and at J to 3 bases, leaving 6 bases not matched to a gene. The CDR3 sequence: CASSTGTSKETQYF. The CDR3 nucleotides are TGTGCCAGCAGCACCGGGACTAGTAAAGAGACCCAGTACTTC.

The table lists this clone with a few counts. The rearrangement joins TRBV21-1 to TRBJ1-2. TRBV21-1 constitutes a pseudogene. The CDR3 extends over 18 amino acids. CDR3 sequence: CASSKSQTSPVSSYGYTF. The CDR3 coding sequence is TGTGCCAGCAGCAAAAGTCAAACCTCCCCCGTGTCTAGCTATGGCTACACCTTC.